This T cell receptor (beta chain) appears in the sequencing data of a study of cytomegalovirus exposure and HLA in healthy donors. This clone was detected only once. Clones were sequenced by immunoSEQ multiplex PCR, and TCRdb holds only the in-frame ones, with some missing. The sample shows 200,000 to 250,000 clones, 75% to 90% of them seen only once. V was cut by 1 base and J by 0 bases, with 7 bases left in between. The CDR3 runs to 14 residues. Germline CDR1 SGHTA, CDR2 FQGNSA. Material for sequencing was PBMCs. The V gene is TRBV7-2, the J gene TRBJ2-7; D is unresolved. The receptor's source is a woman in her twenties or thirties in good health and CMV-seropositive. Here the CDR3 reads CASSLGRNSYEQYF. In nucleotides, the CDR3 is TGTGCCAGCAGCTTAGGCAGGAACTCCTACGAGCAGTACTTC.